This T cell receptor (beta chain) appears in the sequencing data of a study of blood T cell repertoires in COVID-19. The assay was immunoSEQ multiplex PCR, and TCRdb's table has in-frame clones only and misses some. The table shows roughly 100,000 clones, with 85% occurring only once. In germline, CDR1 is SQVTM, CDR2 ANQGSEA. CDR3 size: 13 residues. V shed 4 bases and J 3 bases; nucleotides not matched to a gene: 0. The rearrangement uses TRBV29-1 and TRBJ2-1; 10 bases line up with TRBD2. What was sequenced was peripheral blood. This TCR came from a man over 45 with acute or convalescent COVID-19. CDR3 DNA: TGCAGCGTTGGACTAGCGGGCTACAATGAGCAGTTCTTC. It encodes CSVGLAGYNEQFF.